One T cell receptor (beta chain) is described in this entry. Its antigen remains unknown. No fewer than 5.5 micrograms of total RNA were isolated from every sample. This record comes from a study of blood T cells in healthy people across ages. Regarding the study as a whole: Expanded clonotype shifts may have been confounded, as the donors had an unknown CMV status. Observed TCR beta diversity per million T cells went down as age went up. This fall followed a roughly linear course with age.

It was with a sample-barcoded 5' primer and a J-beta primer mix that a second PCR of roughly 7 to 12 cycles was run. TCRdb passed the 5' RACE reads through MiXCR, listing each CDR3 protein once. The sample includes under 1 million distinct CDR3 sequences, roughly 44% seen only once; the top ten take about 21%. The CDR3 length is 17 residues. Per germline, CDR1 MGHRA and CDR2 YSYEKL. Trimming cost V 0 bases and J 0 bases; bases outside gene matches: 4. This TCR was recovered from a man aged 55 to 70 in good health. The genes are TRBV4-1 and TRBJ2-3; 9 bases map to TRBD2. Sequenced sample: blood. The CDR3: CASSQDGLASSTDTQYF. The CDR3 DNA sequence: TGCGCCAGCAGCCAAGATGGACTAGCGAGTAGCACAGATACGCAGTATTTT.